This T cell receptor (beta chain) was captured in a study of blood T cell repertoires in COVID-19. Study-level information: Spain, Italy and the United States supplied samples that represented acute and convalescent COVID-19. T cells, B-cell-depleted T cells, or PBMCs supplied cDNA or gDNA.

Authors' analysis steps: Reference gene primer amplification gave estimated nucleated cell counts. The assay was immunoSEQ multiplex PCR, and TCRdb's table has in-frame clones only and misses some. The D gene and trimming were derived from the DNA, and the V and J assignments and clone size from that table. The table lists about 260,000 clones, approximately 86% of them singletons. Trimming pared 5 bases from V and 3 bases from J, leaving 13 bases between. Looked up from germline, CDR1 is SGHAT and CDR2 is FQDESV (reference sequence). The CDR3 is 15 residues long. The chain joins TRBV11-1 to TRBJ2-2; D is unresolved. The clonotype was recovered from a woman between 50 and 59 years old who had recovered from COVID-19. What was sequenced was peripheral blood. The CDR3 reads CASSPRVWDTGELFF. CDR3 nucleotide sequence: TGTGCCAGCAGCCCCCGGGTATGGGACACCGGGGAGCTGTTTTTT.